A selection of T cell receptor beta chains follows, all from one sample in a study of T cells expressing NK-cell markers. Reanalyzing the 5' RACE reads, TCRdb keeps one entry per CDR3 protein, without DNA. This repertoire includes approximately 150,000 distinct CDR3 sequences. The material sequenced was blood T cells: a sorted CD56 or NKG2C T cell subset, CD4+ or CD8+ T cells, or bulk PBMC T cells (not recorded which). The receptors come from a man aged 18 to 29 in good health. Each CDR3 is given with its conserved first and last residue.

V,J,CDR3
TRBV28,TRBJ2-1,CASSQPGLAAYEQFF
TRBV18,TRBJ2-5,CASSPIGQETQYF
TRBV30,TRBJ2-7,CARSGLTSVGEQYF
TRBV20-1,TRBJ1-6,CSAPVSGQNNSPLHF
TRBV19,TRBJ2-5,CASSPRRTSAQETQYF
TRBV6-2/TRBV6-3,TRBJ2-1,CASSLARGDEQFF
TRBV11-2,TRBJ2-2,CASSLTGVLNTGELFF
TRBV2,TRBJ1-1,CASTVLPEAFF
TRBV20-1,TRBJ2-1,CSARDPQGNVNEQFF
TRBV30,TRBJ2-3,CAWSSDRGLHSTDTQYF
TRBV10-3,TRBJ2-5,CAIRTDRGLQETQYF
TRBV5-1,TRBJ2-3,CASRVGGADTQYF
TRBV24-1,TRBJ2-5,CATSDWTAAKTQYF
TRBV6-6,TRBJ2-1,CASSTYYNEQFF
TRBV12-3/TRBV12-4,TRBJ1-1,CASFNVRASEAFF
TRBV27,TRBJ1-5,CASTPGGEGIGSNQPQHF
TRBV15,TRBJ2-7,CATSVKGNSYEQYF
TRBV6-5,TRBJ2-1,CASSSLAGTQFF
TRBV6-5,TRBJ2-7,CASSYGRHYEQYF
TRBV30,TRBJ2-3,CAWRMTTDTQYF
TRBV10-2,TRBJ2-1,CASSESAGPLQNEQFF
TRBV29-1,TRBJ2-1,CSVAGPVNYNEQFF
TRBV7-2,TRBJ2-1,CASSLQGLGDFF
TRBV27,TRBJ2-1,CASSEKSYNEQFF
TRBV27,TRBJ2-1,CASSRLDNEQFF
TRBV28,TRBJ2-7,CASSAPGLAGDEQYF
TRBV19,TRBJ1-6,CASAHDRSYNSPLHF
TRBV27,TRBJ2-5,CASSLMGQGGETQYF
TRBV29-1,TRBJ2-7,CSVPGLAGEQTYEQYF
TRBV27,TRBJ2-7,CASSPGLAGYYEQYF
TRBV27,TRBJ2-2,CATSTGQNIRELFF
TRBV30,TRBJ1-2,CARLGTGGPYGYTF
TRBV29-1,TRBJ2-3,CSVVYPGDSTDTQYF
TRBV10-3,TRBJ2-1,CAISVRGNNEQFF
TRBV6-5,TRBJ2-1,CASSYLDTPYNEQFF
TRBV4-3,TRBJ2-1,CASSQDGLADNNEQFF
TRBV28,TRBJ2-1,CATRLGLAGNHEQFF
TRBV7-9,TRBJ1-4,CASSPPRTNEKLFF
TRBV5-1,TRBJ2-1,CASSFRAGGIDNEQFF
TRBV6-2/TRBV6-3,TRBJ1-3,CASTPVAGTFRSGNTIYF
TRBV7-9,TRBJ2-3,CASSPRQDFTDTQYF
TRBV5-1,TRBJ2-1,CASSLAGGSGEQFF
TRBV12-3/TRBV12-4,TRBJ2-3,CASTSPPALGTDTQYF
TRBV5-1,TRBJ1-1,CASIKQGDTEAFF
TRBV14,TRBJ2-1,CASSPRGLDEQFF
TRBV14,TRBJ2-5,CASSPSTLGTQYF
TRBV25-1,TRBJ1-3,CASSELDSTTSGNTIYF
TRBV6-2/TRBV6-3,TRBJ2-1,CASSYRVGEQFF
TRBV7-9,TRBJ2-3,CASSPPVGRLPDTQYF
TRBV2,TRBJ1-4,CASTSSRPNEKLFF
TRBV4-3,TRBJ2-5,CASSPGVGETQYF
TRBV12-3/TRBV12-4,TRBJ2-3,CASSASLGLAEGTDTQYF
TRBV12-3/TRBV12-4,TRBJ2-1,CASSYRPTSSYNEQFF
TRBV5-6,TRBJ1-1,CASSIHDRGNTEAFF
TRBV5-5,TRBJ2-7,CASSYLGDAYEQYF
TRBV15,TRBJ2-2,CATSDRESGELFF